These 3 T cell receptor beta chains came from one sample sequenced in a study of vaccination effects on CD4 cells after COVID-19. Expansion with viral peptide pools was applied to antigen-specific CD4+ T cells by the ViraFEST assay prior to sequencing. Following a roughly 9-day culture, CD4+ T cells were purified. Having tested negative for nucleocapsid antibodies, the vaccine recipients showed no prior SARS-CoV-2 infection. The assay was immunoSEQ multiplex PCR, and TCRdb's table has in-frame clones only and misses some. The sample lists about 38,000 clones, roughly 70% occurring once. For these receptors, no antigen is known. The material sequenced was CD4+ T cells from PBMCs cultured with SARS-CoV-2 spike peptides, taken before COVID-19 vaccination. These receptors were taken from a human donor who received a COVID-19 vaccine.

The CDR3 bases are TGTGCCAGCAGCCCAACCCCCGGGACAGGGACCCTCAATGAGCAGTTCTTC. Protein sequence: CASSPTPGTGTLNEQFF. The chain joins TRBV3-1 (or the pseudogene TRBV3-2) to TRBJ2-1; the match to TRBD1 covers 9 bases. The CDR3 length is 17 residues. Per germline, CDR1 LGHDT and CDR2 YNNKEL (reference sequence). V lost 4 bases and J lost 6; bases outside the gene matches: 13.

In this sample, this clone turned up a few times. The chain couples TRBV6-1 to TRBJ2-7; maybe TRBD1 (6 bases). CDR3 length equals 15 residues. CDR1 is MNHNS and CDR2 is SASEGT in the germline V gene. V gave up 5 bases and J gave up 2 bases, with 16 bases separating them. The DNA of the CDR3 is TGTGCCAGCAGTTCCCCGGGACATGGGACCTACGAGCAGTACTTC. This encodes CASSSPGHGTYEQYF.

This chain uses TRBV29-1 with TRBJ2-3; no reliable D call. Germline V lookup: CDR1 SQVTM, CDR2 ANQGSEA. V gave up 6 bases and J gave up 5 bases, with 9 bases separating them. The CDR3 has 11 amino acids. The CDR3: CSVPLGDTQYF. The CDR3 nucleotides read TGCAGCGTCCCCCTCGGAGATACGCAGTATTTT.